The 21 T cell receptor beta chains given below trace back to one sample, sequenced in a study of CD4 T cells in relation to SARS-CoV-2 and coronaviruses. Profiled with immunoSEQ multiplex PCR; TCRdb holds only in-frame clones, not every one. The sample gives 24,000 or so clones, around three quarters of which show up once; around 14% is in the top ten. The antigens of these receptors remain unknown. The unexposed donors gave CD4+ T cells in 2011-2018, prior to COVID-19. After roughly ten days of culture, CD4+ T cells were isolated. Sequencing was performed on CD4+ T cells from PBMCs, cultured in vitro. These receptors were taken from a human donor in good health.

The chain joins TRBV5-1 to TRBJ2-3; D gene ambiguous. V was cut by 3 bases and J by 4 bases, with 18 bases left in between. Germline loops: CDR1 SGHRS, CDR2 YFSETQ. The CDR3 loop spans 16 amino acids. CDR3 in amino acids: CASSSAIQRGADTQYF. In DNA form, the CDR3 reads TGCGCCAGCAGCTCAGCAATCCAGAGAGGTGCAGATACGCAGTATTTT. Full variable domain (rest looked up from reference TRBV5-1 and TRBJ2-3): KAGVTQTPRYLIKTRGQQVTLSCSPISGHRSVSWYQQTPGQGLQFLFEYFSETQRNKGNFPGRFSGRQFSNSRSEMNVSTLELGDSALYLCASSSAIQRGADTQYFGPGTRLTVL.

This chain uses TRBV6-4 with TRBJ2-2, with D unclear. The germline V gene has CDR1 MRHNA and CDR2 SNTAGT. Trimming stripped 2 bases from V and 3 bases from J, with 4 bases between. The CDR3 length is 13 residues. The CDR3 bases are TGTGCCAGCAGTGACACGGACACCGGGGAGCTGTTTTTT. This gives the protein CASSDTDTGELFF.

This clone was found once. The gene calls are TRBV19 and TRBJ1-4, with 7 nucleotides matching TRBD1. Germline values: CDR1 LNHDA, CDR2 SQIVND (reference sequence). This CDR3 region has 15 residues. The junction had 5 bases not matched to a gene; V was cut back by 5 bases and J by 2 bases. In nucleotides, the CDR3 is TGTGCCAGTAGTCAAGGGGGCGCGACTAATGAAAAACTGTTTTTT. Protein: CASSQGGATNEKLFF.

This clone came up once. Here the CDR3 reads CASSYSGGMNQPQHF. The CDR3 region has the DNA TGTGCCAGCAGTTACTCAGGGGGCATGAATCAGCCCCAGCATTTT. The chain uses TRBV6-2 or TRBV6-3 and TRBJ1-5; 7 bases fit TRBD1. From germline, CDR1 is MNHEY and CDR2 SVGEGT. There are 15 residues in the CDR3. J was trimmed by 4 bases and V by 0 bases; bases with no gene match: 3.

V gene TRBV12-5 combines with J gene TRBJ1-2, with D perhaps TRBD1 (6 bases). This CDR3 contains 19 residues. CDR1 and CDR2 from the germline V gene are LGHNT and FRNRAP. Trimming took off 0 bases at V and 7 bases at J, with 27 bases between the two ends. Written as DNA, the CDR3 is TGTGCTAGTGGTTTGGTACCCTCGAACAGGGTATCCCGGGGTAGTGGCTACACCTTC. It specifies CASGLVPSNRVSRGSGYTF.

The CDR3 is CASKTSGSYEQYF. CDR3 in DNA: TGTGCCAGTAAGACTAGCGGGAGCTACGAGCAGTACTTC. This chain links TRBV19 with TRBJ2-7, with TRBD2 identical over 12 bases. Germline trimming cut 7 bases from V and 3 bases from J; bases unmatched to any gene: 1. Germline CDR1 LNHDA, CDR2 SQIVND (reference sequence). The CDR3 covers 13 residues.

On this clone itself: The sample has other DNA sequences that encode this CDR3 too. The chain joins TRBV28 to TRBJ1-2, with D perhaps TRBD1 (5 bases). Germline CDR1 MDHEN, CDR2 SYDVKM. V was trimmed by 3 bases and J by 6 bases, leaving 8 bases between them. This CDR3 has 12 residues. CDR3 bases: TGTGCCAGCAGTTTTGGGGGGGATGGCTACACCTTC. This translates into CASSFGGDGYTF.

The rearrangement joins TRBV27 to TRBJ2-3, with a tentative D call TRBD1 (6 bases). CDR1 is MNHEY and CDR2 is SMNVEV in the germline V gene (reference sequence). This CDR3 region has 15 residues. Deletions cut 11 bases from V and 5 bases from J, with 23 bases between. CDR3 loop: CAGKGQGLSVDTQYF. The CDR3 DNA sequence: TGTGCCGGAAAAGGCCAGGGGTTGTCGGTAGATACGCAGTATTTT.

There are a few counts of this clone. The CDR3: CASSLQDTGNTIYF. The DNA of the CDR3 is TGTGCCAGCTCCCTCCAGGATACCGGAAACACCATATATTTT. The chain links TRBV18 to TRBJ1-3, with unresolved D. Germline values: CDR1 KGHSH, CDR2 LQKENI. The CDR3 length is 14 residues. Trimming took 6 bases from V and 4 from J, leaving 13 bases between them.

The chain employs TRBV12-5 and TRBJ2-5; 7 bases map to TRBD2. CDR1 is LGHNT, CDR2 FRNRAP, per germline. J was trimmed by 2 bases and V by 8 bases; bases with no gene match: 5. The CDR3 spans 13 residues. Written as DNA, the CDR3 is TGTGCTAGTCTGGCTAGCGGTCAAGAGACCCAGTACTTC. Translated: CASLASGQETQYF.

The chain is built from TRBV4-1 and TRBJ1-5; D remains unclear. The CDR3 runs 16 residues. Between the trimmed V and J ends, which lost 0 bases and 4 bases, there was a span of 13 bases. Germline lookup yields CDR1 MGHRA and CDR2 YSYEKL. The CDR3 DNA follows: TGCGCCAGCAGCCAAGAAGGGTCGGTGACTAATCAGCCCCAGCATTTT. As protein: CASSQEGSVTNQPQHF.

The chain has TRBV19 and TRBJ2-5; TRBD2 is a possible D gene (6 bases). The CDR3 has 14 residues. V shed 3 bases and J shed 5 bases, with 13 bases lying between them. Germline V gives CDR1 LNHDA, CDR2 SQIVND (reference sequence). CDR3 sequence reads: CASSMGIAAETQYF. As DNA, the CDR3 is TGTGCCAGTAGTATGGGGATAGCGGCCGAGACCCAGTACTTC.

CDR3: CASSVGVGGQGLTNYGYTF. The CDR3 DNA follows: TGTGCCAGCAGCGTAGGAGTAGGTGGACAGGGGCTAACTAACTATGGCTACACCTTC. The chain uses TRBV9 and TRBJ1-2; 9 nucleotides agree with TRBD1. The germline V gene encodes CDR1 SGDLS and CDR2 YYNGEE. The CDR3 length is 19 residues. With V trimmed by 0 bases and J by 0 bases, 12 bases remained unmatched.

The rearrangement uses TRBV19 and TRBJ2-7; D could derive from TRBD1 or TRBD2 (5 bases each). From germline, CDR1 is LNHDA and CDR2 SQIVND (reference sequence). This CDR3 is 14 amino acids long. Trimming left V 4 bases short and J 6 bases short, with 16 bases between. CDR3 residues: CASSTRDLIFEQYF. The CDR3 coding sequence is TGTGCCAGTAGTACCCGGGACCTCATTTTCGAGCAGTACTTC.

The chain links TRBV24-1 to TRBJ2-7, with D unclear. CDR1 and CDR2 (germline): KGHDR, SFDVKD. V lost 5 bases to trimming and J lost 5 bases, with 12 bases between them. This CDR3 spans 13 amino acids. CDR3 amino acids: CATSAPFGHEQYF. In DNA form, the CDR3 reads TGTGCCACCAGTGCCCCTTTTGGCCACGAGCAGTACTTC.

This rearrangement joins TRBV5-5 to TRBJ1-2, with D unclear. The CDR3 runs 12 residues. Germline V gene sequence: CDR1 SGHKS, CDR2 YYEKEE (reference sequence). Between the trimmed V and J ends, which lost 0 bases and 3 bases, there was a span of 3 bases. CDR3 DNA sequence: TGTGCCAGCAGCTTGGGGGACTATGGCTACACCTTC. Residues: CASSLGDYGYTF.

This clone appeared a few times. This chain uses TRBV11-3 with TRBJ2-1; no clear D. Germline V gene sequence: CDR1 SGHNT, CDR2 YENEEA. Deletions cut 0 bases from V and 0 bases from J, with 6 bases between. The CDR3 covers 15 residues. In DNA, the CDR3 is TGTGCCAGCAGCTTAGAACTAAGCTCCTACAATGAGCAGTTCTTC. As protein: CASSLELSSYNEQFF.

The genes are TRBV2 and TRBJ2-7; TRBD2 agrees at 10 bases. V shed 0 bases and J 12 bases; nucleotides not matched to a gene: 11. CDR1 and CDR2 from the germline V gene are SNHLY and FYNNEI. CDR3 size: 15 residues. CDR3 protein: CASSEARLAGVGPYF. The CDR3 bases are TGTGCCAGCAGTGAAGCTAGGCTAGCGGGAGTGGGCCCGTACTTC.

The CDR3 region is CATSRDGETQYF. The CDR3 DNA sequence: TGTGCCACCTCCCGGGACGGAGAGACCCAGTACTTC. The gene calls are TRBV2 and TRBJ2-5, with D perhaps given as TRBD1 or TRBD2 (5 bases each). The length of the CDR3 is 12 residues. CDR1 SNHLY and CDR2 FYNNEI come from the germline V gene. The germline V and J ends were trimmed by 10 bases and 4 bases, with 13 bases remaining between them.

The chain combines TRBV18 with TRBJ1-5, with 10 bases fitting TRBD1. V dropped 3 bases and J dropped 5; count of bases not matched to a gene: 7. CDR1 and CDR2 from the germline V gene are KGHSH and LQKENI. This CDR3 contains 16 residues. In DNA form, the CDR3 reads TGTGCCAGCTCACCTTCGCTGGACAGGGGGTATCAGCCCCAGCATTTT. This codes for CASSPSLDRGYQPQHF.

The V gene is TRBV19, the J gene TRBJ1-3; D gene unclear. This CDR3 comprises 13 residues. V lost 8 bases and J 4 bases, leaving 12 bases between the germline ends. Germline V gene lookup returns CDR1 LNHDA and CDR2 SQIVND (reference sequence). The CDR3 DNA follows: TGTGCCAGTGCCAAGGCAGCCGGAAACACCATATATTTT. This codes for CASAKAAGNTIYF.